These 27 T cell receptor beta chains came from one sample sequenced in a study of T cells in Graves' hyperthyroidism and ophthalmopathy. RNA transcripts yielded amplified TCR beta CDR3 regions. First-round RT-PCR targeting the TCR CDR3 was performed with the HTBI primer set. Each CDR3 protein gets one entry after TCRdb re-called the multiplex PCR reads with MiXCR. The table lists 370,000 or so distinct CDR3 sequences, approximately 15% of them singletons, with around 21% in the top ten. Sample: blood. The receptor set was obtained from a man younger than 40 with Graves' hyperthyroidism that later progressed to Graves' ophthalmopathy.

This clonotype was detected ten times or more. The chain joins TRBV2 to TRBJ1-1, with 7 bases lining up with TRBD1. J gave up 3 bases and V 1 base, and 5 bases lay outside the gene matches. CDR1 is SNHLY, CDR2 FYNNEI, per germline. The CDR3 length is 15 residues. The CDR3 nucleotides are TGTGCCAGCAGTGAAGGGGACAGTTATTACACTGAAGCTTTCTTT. This sequence encodes CASSEGDSYYTEAFF. Variable domain in full (rest from reference TRBV2 and TRBJ1-1): EPEVTQTPSHQVTQMGQEVILRCVPISNHLYFYWYRQILGQKVEFLVSFYNNEISEKSEIFDDQFSVERPDGSNFTLKIRSTKLEDSAMYFCASSEGDSYYTEAFFGQGTRLTVV.

The gene calls are TRBV5-4 and TRBJ2-7; 8 nucleotides match TRBD2. The CDR3 sequence is 16 residues long. Germline lookup yields CDR1 SGHNT and CDR2 YYREEE (reference sequence). The V segment lost 2 bases and the J segment 2 bases; nucleotides outside the gene matches: 9. DNA for the CDR3: TGTGCCAGCAGCTTTGTACCAACTAGCGGAGCCTACGAGCAGTACTTC. Translated: CASSFVPTSGAYEQYF.

In this sample, this clonotype turned up many times. A much bigger clone sits one base away, suggesting this may be a read error. J is TRBJ1-2 and V is TRBV28, with 7 bases matching TRBD1. Germline CDR1 reads MDHEN; CDR2 reads SYDVKM. J lost 4 bases, V lost 6 bases, and 5 bases had no gene match. The CDR3 sequence is 13 residues long. CDR3 in DNA: TGTGCCAGCAGGCCCGGGACAGCCTATGGCTACACCTTC. Protein: CASRPGTAYGYTF.

This clonotype appeared many times. The gene calls are TRBV9 and TRBJ1-1; maybe TRBD1 (5 bases). This CDR3 is built from 13 residues. Trimming stripped 0 bases from V and 6 bases from J, with 9 bases between. Germline-derived CDR1 and CDR2 are SGDLS and YYNGEE. CDR3 in DNA: TGTGCCAGCAGCGTAGCTGTGGGGGCTGAAGCTTTCTTT. It translates to CASSVAVGAEAFF. Full variable domain (remainder filled in from reference TRBV9 and TRBJ1-1): DSGVTQTPKHLITATGQRVTLRCSPRSGDLSVYWYQQSLDQGLQFLIQYYNGEERAKGNILERFSAQQFPDLHSELNLSSLELGDSALYFCASSVAVGAEAFFGQGTRLTVV.

This clonotype has ten or more counts. The chain is built from TRBV6-1 and TRBJ2-3; TRBD1 matches at 7 bases. Germline V CDR1 and CDR2: MNHNS, SASEGT. V shed 5 bases and J 5 bases; nucleotides not matched to a gene: 7. This CDR3 is 14 amino acids long. CDR3 in DNA: TGTGCCAGCAGTTCCGCCGGGACAGTAGATACGCAGTATTTT. Translating it yields CASSSAGTVDTQYF.

This clonotype has at least ten counts. The rearrangement joins TRBV11-2 to TRBJ1-6; D gene ambiguous. Trimming pared 5 bases from V and 9 bases from J, leaving 17 bases between. CDR1 is SGHAT, CDR2 FQNNGV, per germline. This CDR3 has 15 residues. The CDR3 DNA reads TGTGCCAGCAGCCAGAGGGCCATTCGTAGTTCACCCCTCCACTTT. This codes for CASSQRAIRSSPLHF.

The CDR3 protein is CASSPLLRQGNPMNTEAFF. The CDR3 region has the DNA TGTGCCAGCTCACCACTCCTTAGGCAGGGTAACCCAATGAACACTGAAGCTTTCTTT. V usage is TRBV18 and J usage is TRBJ1-1, with a possible D match to TRBD1 (5 bases). V lost 1 base and J lost 0, with 21 bases in between. The CDR3 loop spans 19 amino acids. The germline V gene has CDR1 KGHSH and CDR2 LQKENI.

The sample holds many counts of this clonotype. The CDR3 sequence: CATSRGGADTQYF. The CDR3 DNA sequence: TGTGCCACCAGCAGAGGCGGGGCAGATACGCAGTATTTT. This rearrangement joins TRBV15 to TRBJ2-3; tentative D call: TRBD2 (6 bases). The CDR3 totals 13 residues. In germline, CDR1 is LNHNV, CDR2 YYDKDF (reference sequence). V was cut by 1 base and J by 4 bases, with 6 bases left in between.

About this clonotype itself: Since no conserved phenylalanine or tryptophan closes the CDR3, a read error is the likely cause. The V gene is TRBV6-1, the J gene TRBJ1-1, with D possibly matching TRBD1 (6 bases). With 6 bases removed from V and 1 base from J, the gap between germline ends came to 9 bases. CDR3 length: 13 amino acids. Germline CDR1 reads MNHNS; CDR2 reads SASEGT. The CDR3 DNA follows: TGTGCCAGCAGACTACAGGGGAACACTGAAGCTTTCCTT. It codes for CASRLQGNTEAFL.

Only a few counts were recorded for this clonotype. J is TRBJ2-1 and V is TRBV2, with 8 bases identical to TRBD2. Looked up from germline, CDR1 is SNHLY and CDR2 is FYNNEI. The V and J ends lost 6 bases and 2 bases, in that order; junction bases with no gene match: 6. The CDR3 sequence is 15 residues long. Here the CDR3 reads CASRASGFTYNEQFF. The CDR3 DNA sequence: TGTGCCAGCAGGGCTAGCGGGTTTACCTACAATGAGCAGTTCTTC.

The chain combines TRBV7-9 with TRBJ2-3; perhaps TRBD2 as D (7 bases). CDR3 length equals 16 residues. Germline V CDR1 and CDR2: SEHNR, FQNEAQ (reference sequence). V was shortened by 3 bases and J by 3 bases, with 16 bases between the two germline ends. The CDR3 loop is CASSFPLGGGTDTQYF. CDR3 sequence (DNA): TGTGCCAGCAGCTTCCCACTAGGGGGGGGAACAGATACGCAGTATTTT.

There are many counts of this clonotype. The V gene is TRBV11-2, the J gene TRBJ1-1; D is perhaps TRBD1 (6 bases). CDR1 is SGHAT and CDR2 is FQNNGV in the germline V gene. Between the trimmed V and J ends, which lost 4 bases and 5 bases, there was a span of 11 bases. This CDR3 has 13 amino acids. CDR3 DNA: TGTGCCAGCAGCTGGGGGGGCGGGACTGAAGCTTTCTTT. The encoded protein is CASSWGGGTEAFF. Combining the CDR3 with reference TRBV11-2 and TRBJ1-1 gives the whole variable domain EAGVAQSPRYKIIEKRQSVAFWCNPISGHATLYWYQQILGQGPKLLIQFQNNGVVDDSQLPKDRFSAERLKGVDSTLKIQPAKLEDSAVYLCASSWGGGTEAFFGQGTRLTVV.

This clonotype was counted between two and nine times. The chain combines TRBV5-6 with TRBJ2-7, with D possibly TRBD1 on 6 matching bases. From germline, CDR1 is SGHDT and CDR2 YYEEEE. This CDR3 is built from 15 residues. V lost 3 bases, J lost 0 bases, and 13 bases lay in between. The CDR3 DNA reads TGTGCCAGCAGCTATACGGGACACGACTCCTACGAGCAGTACTTC. Translation gives CASSYTGHDSYEQYF.

Ten or more counts support this clonotype. V gene TRBV12-3 or TRBV12-4 combines with J gene TRBJ2-1; D is ambiguous. V dropped 3 bases and J dropped 4 bases, with 13 bases sitting between them. This CDR3 is 15 amino acids long. CDR3 sequence reads: CASSLELHGYNEQFF. CDR3 in DNA: TGTGCCAGCAGTTTGGAGCTTCACGGGTACAATGAGCAGTTCTTC.

The table lists this clonotype with many counts. J is TRBJ2-1 and V is TRBV9; possibly TRBD1 for D (6 bases). Germline V gene sequence: CDR1 SGDLS, CDR2 YYNGEE. V lost 4 bases and J lost 6, with 17 bases in between. The CDR3 is made up of 15 amino acids. CDR3 sequence (DNA): TGTGCCAGCAGCCGTCAGACAGGAAATCGCAATGAGCAGTTCTTC. It encodes CASSRQTGNRNEQFF.

This clonotype was detected only a few times. CDR3 region: CASSGTGTGYNEQFF. In DNA, the CDR3 is TGCGCCAGCAGCGGAACCGGGACGGGATACAATGAGCAGTTCTTC. This chain connects TRBV5-1 to TRBJ2-1; D may be TRBD1 or TRBD2 (5 bases each). V gave up 4 bases and J gave up 4 bases, with 15 bases separating them. CDR3 size: 15 residues. CDR1 and CDR2 from the germline V gene are SGHRS and YFSETQ.

This clonotype has a count of ten or more. V is TRBV12-3 or TRBV12-4 and J is TRBJ2-7, with D possibly matching TRBD1 (5 bases). The V and J ends lost 5 bases and 5 bases respectively, with 10 bases between them. The CDR3 spans 12 residues. In nucleotides, the CDR3 is TGTGCCAGCAGTCCAGGGATACACGAGCAGTACTTC. This gives the protein CASSPGIHEQYF.

This clonotype came up many times. The chain carries TRBV20-1 and TRBJ2-1, with 9 bases lining up with TRBD1. After removal of 6 bases from V and 5 bases from J, the junction contained 11 bases not matched to a gene. CDR3 length equals 15 residues. Germline-derived CDR1 and CDR2 are DFQATT and SNEGSKA (reference sequence). The CDR3 sequence is CSAEVRTGVDNEQFF. The CDR3 nucleotides read TGCAGTGCCGAGGTGAGGACAGGGGTCGACAATGAGCAGTTCTTC.

This clonotype was picked up many times. This chain joins TRBV6-1 and TRBJ2-3, with D maybe TRBD2 (5 bases). CDR3 length: 14 amino acids. V was shortened by 2 bases and J by 0 bases, with 6 bases between the two germline ends. CDR1 MNHNS and CDR2 SASEGT come from the germline V gene. The CDR3: CASSETGSTDTQYF. In nucleotides, the CDR3 is TGTGCCAGCAGTGAAACGGGGAGCACAGATACGCAGTATTTT.

At least ten counts were recorded for this clonotype. The rearrangement uses TRBV6-5 and TRBJ2-7, with D uncertain. This CDR3 is built from 14 residues. The V end was cut by 2 bases, the J end by 2 bases, with 10 bases between. The germline CDR1 and CDR2 sequences are MNHEY and SVGAGI. The CDR3 spells CASSYSRHAYEQYF. The CDR3 DNA reads TGTGCCAGCAGTTACAGCAGACATGCCTACGAGCAGTACTTC.

This sequence joins TRBV19 and TRBJ1-5, with TRBD1 identical over 8 bases. Germline CDR1 and CDR2: LNHDA and SQIVND (reference sequence). Trimming cost V 5 bases and J 6 bases; bases outside gene matches: 3. The CDR3 has 13 residues. CDR3 residues: CASSSGGFQPQHF. The CDR3 DNA reads as TGTGCCAGTAGTTCAGGGGGCTTTCAGCCCCAGCATTTT.

This clonotype has a handful of counts. The chain couples TRBV4-1 to TRBJ1-4; TRBD1 matches 9 bases. With 3 bases clipped from V and 7 bases from J, the junction kept 9 bases outside the gene matches. The CDR3 totals 16 residues. CDR1 is MGHRA and CDR2 is YSYEKL in the germline V gene. The CDR3 here is CASSQVPDRGAEKLFF. DNA for the CDR3: TGCGCCAGCAGCCAGGTTCCCGACAGGGGGGCTGAAAAACTGTTTTTT.

Ten or more counts support this clonotype. The V call is TRBV27, the J call TRBJ2-1, with TRBD2 as a possible D gene (6 bases). This CDR3 has 15 amino acids. V gave up 4 bases and J gave up 4 bases, with 14 bases separating them. Germline V gives CDR1 MNHEY, CDR2 SMNVEV (reference sequence). Here the CDR3 DNA reads TGTGCCAGCAGTTCTCTCGCGGGGCGGTACAATGAGCAGTTCTTC. Translation gives CASSSLAGRYNEQFF.

This clonotype was seen at least ten times. V and J are TRBV11-2 and TRBJ2-5; a possible D gene is TRBD2 (7 bases). The CDR3 consists of 16 residues. CDR1 and CDR2 from the germline V gene are SGHAT and FQNNGV. V gave up 2 bases and J gave up 4 bases, with 17 bases separating them. CDR3 sequence (DNA): TGTGCCAGCAGCTTAAGGCATGGGGGGGCCGCAGAGACCCAGTACTTC. Residues: CASSLRHGGAAETQYF.

This clonotype was counted a few times. V gene TRBV5-1 combines with J gene TRBJ1-2; D gene ambiguous. The CDR3 loop spans 14 amino acids. Trimming pared 0 bases from V and 6 bases from J, leaving 12 bases between. CDR1 is SGHRS, CDR2 YFSETQ, per germline. The CDR3 region has the DNA TGCGCCAGCAGCTTGGTTGGGAGGACGCATGGCTACACCTTC. Protein product: CASSLVGRTHGYTF.

This clonotype was seen at least ten times. Here the CDR3 reads CASSQFVGQGGNEQFF. CDR3 DNA: TGTGCCAGCAGCCAATTCGTAGGACAGGGGGGGAATGAGCAGTTCTTC. This sequence joins TRBV9 and TRBJ2-1; 10 bases match TRBD1. V gave up 4 bases and J gave up 7 bases; unmatched junction bases: 11. Germline V lookup: CDR1 SGDLS, CDR2 YYNGEE. This CDR3 is 16 amino acids long.

This clonotype was counted a few times. The chain combines TRBV20-1 with TRBJ2-1; 9 bases map to TRBD2. Germline CDR1 is DFQATT and CDR2 is SNEGSKA (reference sequence). This CDR3 region has 15 residues. The V segment lost 4 bases and the J segment 7 bases; nucleotides outside the gene matches: 11. The CDR3 is CSAKTGLALKNEQFF. The CDR3 region has the DNA TGCAGTGCTAAAACGGGACTAGCTTTGAAAAATGAGCAGTTCTTC.